This section outlines one T cell receptor beta chain sequence together with its context. Its target is not known. This entry is derived from a study of CD8 T cell repertoires and HIV-1 epitope variants. About the research overall: Twenty-five autologous and known Gag and Nef epitope variant peptides each stimulated T cells separately.

TCRdb's copy holds only in-frame clones and misses some; the assay was immunoSEQ multiplex PCR. The repertoire consists of under 3,500 clones, with approximately 61% occurring once and the leading ten covering 43%. V was pared by 5 bases and J by 6 bases, with 12 bases of the junction left unmatched. Germline values: CDR1 MNHEY, CDR2 SMNVEV (reference sequence). This CDR3 region has 15 residues. V is TRBV27 and J is TRBJ1-2, with 7 positions matching TRBD1. The sequencing sample was made of cultured CD8+ T cells derived from PBMCs. This TCR derives from a male donor with HIV. CDR3 in DNA: TGTGCCAGCAGTCCAAACTTCGAGACAGGGCATGGCTACACCTTC. This translates into CASSPNFETGHGYTF.